This T cell receptor (beta chain) was documented in a study of blood T cells in healthy people across ages (dated by TCRdb to between 2015 and 2017). General notes on the study: In model experiments, roughly one uniquely barcoded TCR beta cDNA molecule per two T cells was captured by template switching. The study measured age-related changes in TCR beta repertoire diversity using deep sequencing normalized with unique cDNA molecular identifiers. Donors were grouped into four age groups: young (average 16 years), middle-aged (over 35), aged (about 60) and long-lived (around 80). The study analyzed two additional independent replicas of 1 million unique cDNA reads from the same blood draw for two donors, one aged 18 to 29 and one aged 80 or older. The research as a whole found: Estimates of total diversity based on one million sequenced T cells were considered lower bounds and underestimates. A strong correlation was found between observed TCR beta diversity and the percentage of naive T cells measured by flow cytometry. Conclusive comparison of naive and antigen-experienced compartments was prevented by the profiling of bulk unsorted PBMCs. As age increased, observed TCR beta diversity per million T cells dropped in a roughly linear way, and a significant reduction was already evident by age 40. The long-lived group showed more naive CD4+ T cells, fewer expanded clones and increased TCR diversity than the aged group, suggesting age selection. The CMV infection status of donors was not known, potentially confounding age-related changes in expanded clonotypes.

Receptors were amplified or captured by 5' RACE. Sequencing took place on an Illumina HiSeq 2500. A second roughly 7 to 11 cycle PCR used a sample-barcoded 5' primer and a J-beta primer mix. Each TCR beta cDNA molecule received a unique molecular identifier from a template-switch 5' adaptor carrying 12 random nucleotides. Each sample yielded at least 3 million CDR3-containing paired-end reads. The Mint cDNA synthesis kit, primed by a TRBC-specific oligonucleotide, was used to synthesize first-strand cDNA from all RNA. All cDNA was treated with uracil-DNA glycosylase and then went through a first 18-cycle PCR with the universal primers M1SS and BC2_uni_R. In the paper's pipeline: Each sample was normalized by randomly selecting 1 million high-quality reads, each carrying a distinct molecular identifier. Reads sharing molecular identifiers were discarded rather than binned into consensus sequences. MiTCR, run with a Q25 quality threshold and the strictest error-elimination algorithm, handled CDR3 identification, clonotype clustering and error correction. Lower-bound total TCR beta diversity was estimated with a nonparametric unseen species model using Euler transformation. The public sequencing data were trimmed at Q25 with fastp and processed into clonotypes with MiXCR by TCRdb, which kept only in-frame beta chains. When rows share a CDR3 protein, they turn into one entry using the most common DNA and genes. TCRdb's processing, not the study's, gives the V and J calls here. This sample gives around 500,000 distinct CDR3 sequences in total; around a quarter of them show up just once. The ten largest clones represent 3% to 4.5% of the sample.

A word on this clonotype: Its antigen remains undetermined. Base qualities are not recorded, but no much larger clone differs from it by a single base.

The donors were 40 or so Caucasian individuals from Russia, aged roughly 6 to 100 years, who were systemically healthy. Each donor gave approximately 9.3 milliliters of peripheral blood, collected into EDTA-treated Vacutainer tubes. PBMCs were isolated by Ficoll-Paque density-gradient centrifugation, with at least 7 million obtained per sample. Trizol reagent was used to extract total RNA from PBMCs, with at least 5 micrograms per sample. For every donor, flow cytometry on a PBMC aliquot measured the percentage of naive CD45RAhigh/CD27high T cells. Reading from cysteine to phenylalanine, the CDR3 counts 16 amino acids. CDR3 DNA only is kept here, 48 bases in frame from base 1. The germline V gene supplies CDR1 SGHAT and CDR2 FQNNGV. V is trimmed back by 3 bases and J by 0 bases, and the junction contains 7 bases that no gene match accounts for. These data are also associated with another study on T cells of mothers and their children. Drawing on the second study: Nine systemically healthy Caucasian individuals, comprising three mothers and their six children, were included as donors. cDNA synthesis used all of the extracted RNA, with about 1.5 ug of RNA in each 15 ul reaction. In the second PCR, the M1S primer introduced both the sample barcodes and 2-4 random nucleotides. More than 9 million TCR beta CDR3 reads were obtained from each mother, and roughly 3 million reads were obtained from each child. Thymic selection similarly shapes TCR recombination output in related and unrelated pairs, with minor effect from inherited differences. Normalized repertoire overlap in related mother-child pairs was always slightly higher than in unrelated mother-child pairs, but the difference was never significant. With a sensitivity of about 100 clones per million clonotypes, no persistent microchimeric T cell clones were detected. The study used deep NGS to compare TCR beta repertoires of mothers and children, seeking features distinguishing related mother-child pairs from unrelated individuals. Mothers averaged about 40 +/- 4 years of age and children averaged around 10 +/- 4 years. After adapter ligation with NEBNext reagents, the libraries were sequenced on Illumina HiSeq 2000 with 100+100 nt paired-end reads. Mother and child libraries were prepared a month apart and sequenced in separate runs to prevent cross-contamination. Each donor had between about 450,000 and 2,200,000 distinct TCR beta clonotypes identified. Naive TCR beta clonotypes were estimated from low-frequency clonotypes matched to each donor's FACS-determined naive share, without sorting.

Sequences were obtained from blood. The chain is encoded by TRBV11-2 joined to TRBJ1-2; the junction holds 7 bases that match TRBD1. The source is a boy younger than 10 in good health. The nucleotides are TGTGCCAGCAGCTTGGGACAGAGTTTAGCTAACTATGGCTACACCTTC. The resulting protein is CASSLGQSLANYGYTF.